This T cell receptor beta chain was recorded in a study of blood T cell repertoires in COVID-19. About the research overall: Material from acute and convalescent COVID-19 was sourced from the United States, Italy and Spain. Sources were T cells, B-cell-depleted T cells, or PBMCs; the material itself was cDNA or gDNA.

Germline V gene lookup returns CDR1 SNHLY and CDR2 FYNNEI. Trimming shortened V by 7 bases and J by 5 bases, and 11 bases separated the two germline ends. This CDR3 contains 12 residues. Authors' analysis steps: Using reference gene primer amplification, nucleated cell counts were estimated. Here immunoSEQ multiplex PCR was the method, and the copy in TCRdb shows in-frame clones only, minus some. V and J calls and clone size are given by that table; D and trimming were obtained from the DNA. The sample yields tens of thousands of clones, about 89% seen once. This TCR came from a human donor with active COVID-19. The donor label of this sample is uncertain. The chain joins TRBV2 to TRBJ1-1, with D possibly being TRBD1 (5 bases). The source material was peripheral blood. CDR3 residues: CASTGVLTEAFF. CDR3 sequence (DNA): TGTGCCAGCACGGGGGTTTTGACTGAAGCTTTCTTT.